These 30 T cell receptor beta chains originate from one sample sequenced in a study of T cells in Graves' hyperthyroidism and ophthalmopathy. Template material for amplifying TCR beta CDR3 regions consisted of RNA transcripts. The HTBI primer set drove a first-round RT-PCR of the TCR CDR3. TCRdb called the multiplex PCR reads again in MiXCR, with one record for every CDR3 protein. The sample shows about 350,000 distinct CDR3 sequences, approximately 13% of them seen only once. The sequenced sample consisted of blood. The source of these receptors is a woman in her twenties or thirties with Graves' hyperthyroidism.

This clonotype has only a few counts. The chain recombines TRBV7-2 with TRBJ2-5, with D unresolved. Germline loops: CDR1 SGHTA, CDR2 FQGNSA. This CDR3 spans 15 amino acids. V shed 2 bases and J shed 4 bases, with 14 bases lying between them. CDR3 protein: CASSLQWPARETQYF. CDR3 coding DNA: TGTGCCAGCAGCTTACAGTGGCCAGCTCGAGAGACCCAGTACTTC.

The chain couples TRBV28 to TRBJ2-3; D assignment may be TRBD1 or TRBD2 (5 bases each). This CDR3 has 16 residues. V lost 5 bases, J lost 5 bases, and 20 bases lay in between. Germline CDR1 is MDHEN and CDR2 is SYDVKM. The CDR3 spells CASSDGAGLLGDTQYF. The CDR3 DNA reads as TGTGCCAGCAGTGACGGGGCCGGCCTTTTAGGAGATACGCAGTATTTT. The full variable domain, in which reference TRBV28 and TRBJ2-3 provide the parts outside the CDR3, is DVKVTQSSRYLVKRTGEKVFLECVQDMDHENMFWYRQDPGLGLRLIYFSYDVKMKEKGDIPEGYSVSREKKERFSLILESASTNQTSMYLCASSDGAGLLGDTQYFGPGTRLTVL.

The table lists this clonotype with many counts. The chain couples TRBV2 to TRBJ1-2; D not certain. Trimming pared 8 bases from V and 8 bases from J, leaving 12 bases between. CDR1 and CDR2 (germline): SNHLY, FYNNEI. The CDR3 runs to 11 residues. The CDR3 nucleotides are TGTGCCAGCGGGCGGAATGGCGGCTACACCTTC. The encoded protein is CASGRNGGYTF. Looking up the rest from reference TRBV2 and TRBJ1-2 gives the full variable domain: EPEVTQTPSHQVTQMGQEVILRCVPISNHLYFYWYRQILGQKVEFLVSFYNNEISEKSEIFDDQFSVERPDGSNFTLKIRSTKLEDSAMYFCASGRNGGYTFGSGTRLTVV.

The chain recombines TRBV6-1 with TRBJ2-3; the D is unclear. This CDR3 has 15 amino acids. Germline V gene sequence: CDR1 MNHNS, CDR2 SASEGT. V lost 4 bases and J 1 base, leaving 12 bases between the germline ends. This CDR3 is CASSGSLVGTDTQYF. CDR3 in DNA: TGTGCCAGCAGTGGCTCCCTAGTTGGCACAGATACGCAGTATTTT.

This clonotype was counted ten times or more. The chain employs TRBV10-3 and TRBJ2-2, with D possibly matching TRBD2 (6 bases). There are 14 residues in the CDR3. Trimming pared 11 bases from V and 2 bases from J, leaving 15 bases between. CDR1 and CDR2 (germline): ENHRY, SYGVKD. Here the CDR3 DNA reads TGTGCCTCATCGGGGGAAGTAAACACCGGGGAGCTGTTTTTT. It is translated as CASSGEVNTGELFF.

This clonotype was recorded many times. The CDR3 protein is CASRLDGNEKLFF. The CDR3 DNA follows: TGTGCCAGCAGATTAGACGGGAATGAAAAACTGTTTTTT. V is TRBV6-1 and J is TRBJ1-4; D unresolved. CDR3 size: 13 residues. The ends were cut back, 6 bases at V and 5 bases at J, with 10 bases in the middle. Germline values: CDR1 MNHNS, CDR2 SASEGT.

This clonotype was seen many times. The rearrangement uses TRBV6-1 and TRBJ2-7; D gene unclear. V lost 5 bases, J lost 6 bases, and 14 bases lay in between. The CDR3 extends over 13 amino acids. The germline V gene encodes CDR1 MNHNS and CDR2 SASEGT. This CDR3 is CASSRDNQGEQYF. CDR3 coding DNA: TGTGCCAGCAGTAGGGATAACCAAGGCGAGCAGTACTTC.

The V call is TRBV5-1, the J call TRBJ1-5, with D maybe TRBD1 (6 bases). There are 15 residues in the CDR3. V lost 0 bases and J lost 7, with 14 bases in between. Germline values: CDR1 SGHRS, CDR2 YFSETQ. The CDR3 nucleotides read TGCGCCAGCAGCTTGGCGGGGGCGCAAGGGCAGCCCCAGCATTTT. Amino acid sequence: CASSLAGAQGQPQHF.

This clonotype was detected many times. The CDR3 sequence: CASSRAAPNTGELFF. In DNA, the CDR3 is TGTGCCAGCAGCCGAGCGGCACCGAACACCGGGGAGCTGTTTTTT. The rearrangement uses TRBV2 and TRBJ2-2; tentative D call: TRBD2 (5 bases). There are 15 residues in the CDR3. Trimming pared 6 bases from V and 0 bases from J, leaving 11 bases between. Germline assignment: CDR1 SNHLY and CDR2 FYNNEI.

This clonotype appeared a few times. The chain uses TRBV6-1 and TRBJ2-7; 9 bases match TRBD1. Trimming took 5 bases from V and 4 from J; bases not matched to a gene: 9. Germline V CDR1 and CDR2: MNHNS, SASEGT. CDR3 length: 15 residues. CDR3 sequence (DNA): TGTGCCAGCAGTCAAACCGGGACAGGGAAATACGAGCAGTACTTC. It translates to CASSQTGTGKYEQYF.

The rearrangement links TRBV30 to TRBJ2-3, with TRBD1 as a possible D gene (5 bases). V was trimmed by 5 bases and J by 0 bases, leaving 12 bases between them. This CDR3 spans 14 amino acids. CDR1 and CDR2 from the germline V gene are GTSNPN and SVGIG (reference sequence). CDR3 nucleotides: TGTGCCTGGCAGACAGCCCTTAGCACAGATACGCAGTATTTT. Translated: CAWQTALSTDTQYF.

Remarks on this clonotype: A much larger clone lies one base from this, so it may be a read error. This chain uses TRBV6-1 with TRBJ1-2; D is unclear. CDR1 is MNHNS and CDR2 is SASEGT in the germline V gene. This CDR3 comprises 14 residues. V was clipped by 7 bases and J by 1 base, with 13 bases between them. The CDR3 sequence is CASTDPPSNYGYTF. CDR3 DNA sequence: TGTGCCAGCACCGACCCCCCCAGTAACTATGGCTACACCTTC.

V and J are TRBV7-2 and TRBJ2-1, with 13 positions matching TRBD2. The length of the CDR3 is 16 residues. The J segment lost 6 bases and the V segment lost 5 bases, leaving 7 bases of the junction unmatched. The germline gives CDR1 SGHTA, CDR2 FQGNSA. The CDR3 here is CASSPRGLAGINEQFF. In DNA, the CDR3 is TGTGCCAGCAGCCCCCGGGGACTAGCGGGGATCAATGAGCAGTTCTTC.

The table lists this clonotype with a few counts. The rearrangement uses TRBV6-2 or TRBV6-3 and TRBJ2-2; 10 bases line up with TRBD1. This CDR3 spans 14 amino acids. The ends lost 6 bases at V and 5 bases at J; junction bases unmatched: 3. Germline loops: CDR1 MNHEY, CDR2 SVGEGT. The CDR3 spells CASRGQGRTGELFF. The CDR3 DNA follows: TGTGCCAGCAGGGGACAGGGGAGGACCGGGGAGCTGTTTTTT.

At least ten counts were recorded for this clonotype. The V call is TRBV28, the J call TRBJ2-1; 11 bases fit TRBD1. Trimming cost V 5 bases and J 8 bases; bases outside gene matches: 11. Germline V gene lookup returns CDR1 MDHEN and CDR2 SYDVKM. The CDR3 runs to 16 residues. The CDR3 bases are TGTGCCAGCAGTGCCATCGGGACAGGGGGTTGGCATGAGCAGTTCTTC. This sequence encodes CASSAIGTGGWHEQFF.

This clonotype has more than one count but fewer than ten. This chain joins TRBV2 and TRBJ1-6; the D gene is possibly TRBD1 (6 bases). CDR1 and CDR2 from the germline V gene are SNHLY and FYNNEI. Trimming took off 3 bases at V and 9 bases at J, with 12 bases between the two ends. The CDR3 has 14 amino acids. The CDR3 nucleotides are TGTGCCAGCAGTGATACAGGGTTAAGTTCACCCCTCCACTTT. Protein product: CASSDTGLSSPLHF.

The V call is TRBV7-9, the J call TRBJ2-2; 7 bases agree with TRBD2. Germline V lookup: CDR1 SEHNR, CDR2 FQNEAQ (reference sequence). The CDR3 has 17 residues. J lost 4 bases, V lost 5 bases, and 13 bases had no gene match. For the CDR3, the DNA is TGTGCCAGCAGCCGGGGGGTAATAGCGGGCGTCACCGGGGAGCTGTTTTTT. The encoded protein is CASSRGVIAGVTGELFF.

The sample holds a few counts of this clonotype. The chain joins TRBV20-1 to TRBJ1-2; TRBD1 matches 8 bases. The trim removed 6 bases at V and 8 bases at J, leaving 5 bases unmatched. The CDR3 spans 11 residues. CDR1 and CDR2 from the germline V gene are DFQATT and SNEGSKA (reference sequence). The CDR3 DNA is TGCAGTGCGCATGACAGGGGCGGCTACACCTTC. As protein: CSAHDRGGYTF.

At least ten counts were recorded for this clonotype. This chain joins TRBV6-1 and TRBJ2-4; possible D gene TRBD1, 6 bases. The CDR3 is 14 amino acids. Trimming pared 10 bases from V and 6 bases from J, leaving 19 bases between. CDR1 and CDR2 from the germline V gene are MNHNS and SASEGT. The CDR3 is CATRNRAVGNIQYF. CDR3 in DNA: TGTGCCACCCGTAACAGGGCGGTGGGAAACATTCAGTACTTC.

The gene calls are TRBV20-1 and TRBJ2-1; tentatively, D is TRBD2 (5 bases). The CDR3 has 16 residues. Germline CDR1 and CDR2: DFQATT and SNEGSKA (reference sequence). V was pared by 0 bases and J by 8 bases, with 20 bases between. The CDR3 DNA reads as TGCAGTGCTAGAGATAATTTCAAGCTAGCATGGGATGAGCAGTTCTTC. Protein: CSARDNFKLAWDEQFF.

This clonotype showed up just once. The chain links TRBV19 to TRBJ2-6; D unresolved. Germline lookup yields CDR1 LNHDA and CDR2 SQIVND (reference sequence). V was clipped by 3 bases and J by 0 bases, with 3 bases between them. There are 14 residues in the CDR3. CDR3 DNA: TGTGCCAGTAGTATGTTCTCTGGGGCCAACGTCCTGACTTTC. Its protein product is CASSMFSGANVLTF. Combining the CDR3 with reference TRBV19 and TRBJ2-6 gives the whole variable domain DGGITQSPKYLFRKEGQNVTLSCEQNLNHDAMYWYRQDPGQGLRLIYYSQIVNDFQKGDIAEGYSVSREKKESFPLTVTSAQKNPTAFYLCASSMFSGANVLTFGAGSRLTVL.

The table lists this clonotype with a few counts. The chain is built from TRBV6-1 and TRBJ2-5, with 10 bases lining up with TRBD2. CDR1 and CDR2 from the germline V gene are MNHNS and SASEGT. This CDR3 is built from 17 residues. V was pared by 3 bases and J by 3 bases, with 10 bases of the junction left unmatched. The CDR3 sequence: CASSEGIAGGEEETQYF. The CDR3 DNA follows: TGTGCCAGCAGTGAGGGGATAGCGGGAGGAGAGGAAGAGACCCAGTACTTC.

This clonotype was seen at least ten times. The chain joins TRBV20-1 to TRBJ2-3; D is perhaps TRBD1 (6 bases). V was shortened by 2 bases and J by 7 bases, with 19 bases between the two germline ends. Germline CDR1 reads DFQATT; CDR2 reads SNEGSKA (reference sequence). This CDR3 comprises 15 residues. The CDR3 loop reads CSARPRNQGLHTQYF. The CDR3 nucleotides read TGCAGTGCTAGACCCCGGAACCAGGGGTTACATACGCAGTATTTT.

This clonotype was counted between two and nine times. The rearrangement links TRBV7-2 to TRBJ2-1, with a tentative D call TRBD2 (5 bases). This CDR3 is built from 14 residues. The V gene lost 0 bases and the J gene lost 3 bases, with 6 bases spanning the gap. CDR1 and CDR2 from the germline V gene are SGHTA and FQGNSA. The CDR3 DNA reads as TGTGCCAGCAGCTTAGCGGAGGTCTACAATGAGCAGTTCTTC. This gives the protein CASSLAEVYNEQFF.

V gene TRBV20-1 combines with J gene TRBJ1-5; TRBD1 matches at 12 bases. J gave up 8 bases and V 7 bases, and 6 bases lay outside the gene matches. This CDR3 comprises 13 residues. From germline, CDR1 is DFQATT and CDR2 SNEGSKA (reference sequence). The CDR3 sequence: CSVGTGGREPQHF. Here the CDR3 DNA reads TGCAGTGTCGGGACAGGGGGCAGGGAGCCCCAGCATTTT.

This clonotype showed up many times. This sequence joins TRBV6-2 or TRBV6-3 and TRBJ1-1; D possibly corresponds to TRBD1 (6 bases). The CDR3 is 13 residues long. The germline V and J ends were trimmed by 7 bases and 2 bases, with 11 bases remaining between them. Per the germline V gene, CDR1 is MNHEY and CDR2 is SVGEGT. CDR3 DNA sequence: TGTGCCAGCAAGGGGGGCGTAAACACTGAAGCTTTCTTT. This codes for CASKGGVNTEAFF.

This chain links TRBV28 with TRBJ1-1; D perhaps matches TRBD1 (6 bases). This CDR3 has 11 amino acids. Trimming pared 8 bases from V and 11 bases from J, leaving 15 bases between. The germline V gene encodes CDR1 MDHEN and CDR2 SYDVKM. The CDR3 bases are TGTGCCAGCGGAACAGGGAGGACGGCTTTCTTT. It codes for CASGTGRTAFF.

This clonotype was seen many times. This rearrangement joins TRBV27 to TRBJ2-1; D is undetermined. Germline assignment: CDR1 MNHEY and CDR2 SMNVEV (reference sequence). The CDR3 length is 16 residues. V lost 4 bases to trimming and J lost 1 base, with 14 bases between them. CDR3 sequence (DNA): TGTGCCAGCAGTTATGTGGGTTTTGGTTCCTACAATGAGCAGTTCTTC. Translation: CASSYVGFGSYNEQFF.

This chain links TRBV14 with TRBJ2-7; D perhaps matches TRBD2 (6 bases). V was cut by 1 base and J by 7 bases, with 11 bases left in between. The CDR3 has 13 residues. Per the germline V gene, CDR1 is SGHDN and CDR2 is FVKESK. The CDR3 reads CASSQVEGREQYF. CDR3 bases: TGTGCCAGCAGCCAAGTGGAAGGGAGGGAGCAGTACTTC.

This sequence joins TRBV18 and TRBJ2-2; TRBD2 is a possible D gene (6 bases). Germline CDR1 and CDR2: KGHSH and LQKENI. The CDR3 contains 15 residues. Trimming shortened V by 3 bases and J by 3 bases, and 11 bases separated the two germline ends. The CDR3 spells CASSPEGFHTGELFF. The DNA for the CDR3 is TGTGCCAGCTCACCGGAGGGTTTCCACACCGGGGAGCTGTTTTTT.